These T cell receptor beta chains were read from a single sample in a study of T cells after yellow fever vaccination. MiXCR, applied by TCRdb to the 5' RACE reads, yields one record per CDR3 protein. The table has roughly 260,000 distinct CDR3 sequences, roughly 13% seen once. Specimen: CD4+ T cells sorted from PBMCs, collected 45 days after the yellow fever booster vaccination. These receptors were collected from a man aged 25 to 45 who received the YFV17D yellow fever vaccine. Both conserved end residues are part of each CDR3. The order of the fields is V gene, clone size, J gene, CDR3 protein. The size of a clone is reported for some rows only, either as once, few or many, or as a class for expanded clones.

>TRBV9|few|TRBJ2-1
CASSVDGRGSYNEQFF
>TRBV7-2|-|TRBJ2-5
CASSLARLAQETQYF
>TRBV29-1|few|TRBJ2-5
CSTGGIRAETQYF
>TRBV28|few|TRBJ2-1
CASSLRAKGKNNEQFF
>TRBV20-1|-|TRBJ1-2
CSARPRQFNYGYTF
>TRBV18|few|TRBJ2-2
CASSGQTTANTGELFF
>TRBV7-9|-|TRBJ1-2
CACSLGYRAIAF
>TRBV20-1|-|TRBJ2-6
CSARGGAGGANVLTF
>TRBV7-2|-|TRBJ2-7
CASSRSENSYEQYF
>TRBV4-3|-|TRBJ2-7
CASSQEEGQSYEQYF
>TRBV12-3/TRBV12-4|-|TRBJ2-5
CASSLFASGSGETQYF
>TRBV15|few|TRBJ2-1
CATSREGLNEQFF
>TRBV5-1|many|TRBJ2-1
CASSSGMSYNEQFF
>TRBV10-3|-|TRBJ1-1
CASRRQGENTEAFF
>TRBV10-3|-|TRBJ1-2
CAISRGQGLIEGYTF